This T cell receptor (beta chain) is drawn from a study of blood T cell repertoires in COVID-19. About the research overall: Acute and convalescent COVID-19 specimens originated in the United States, Italy and Spain.

Authors' processing steps: Amplifying reference gene primers gave estimates of nucleated cell counts. Assay: immunoSEQ multiplex PCR; the TCRdb copy retains only in-frame clones and omits some. V and J calls and clone size follow that table, whereas D and trimming were derived from the DNA. The sample has about 320,000 clones, 65% to 90% seen once; the top ten hold more than 6%. With 1 base clipped from V and 6 bases from J, the junction kept 6 bases outside the gene matches. Germline V gene data show CDR1 as SGHTS and CDR2 as YDEGEE. The CDR3 has 14 amino acids. The gene calls are TRBV5-8 and TRBJ1-2; TRBD1 matches at 7 bases. The sequence was obtained from a human donor in a cohort sampled during active COVID-19. Sequenced input: peripheral blood. The CDR3 loop is CASSLKQGLDGYTF. As DNA, the CDR3 is TGTGCCAGCAGCTTGAAACAGGGGTTAGATGGCTACACCTTC.